The 20 T cell receptor beta chains listed next were all sequenced from one sample in a study of beta chain features in type 1 diabetes. Study-level findings and limits: Type 1 diabetes patients showed a moderate but significant shortening of TCRB CDR3s in all four CD4+ subsets.

These TCRs' antigens remain unknown. What was sequenced were expressed TCRB transcripts, since all of the isolated RNA had been reverse transcribed. Sequencing used immunoSEQ multiplex PCR; TCRdb keeps in-frame clones, though not all of them. Of hundreds of thousands of clones detected, 11% to 15% appear once; the ten largest clones hold 0.03% to 0.045%. Sequenced input: naive CD4+ T cells from blood. The receptors were sampled from a man between 18 and 35 years old with type 1 diabetes.

The chain recombines TRBV7-9 with TRBJ2-1; D is unresolved. Trimming took 0 bases from V and 6 from J, leaving 6 bases between them. The CDR3 loop spans 13 amino acids. In germline, CDR1 is SEHNR, CDR2 FQNEAQ (reference sequence). In DNA form, the CDR3 reads TGTGCCAGCAGCTTAGCTACCTTCAATGAGCAGTTCTTC. Protein sequence: CASSLATFNEQFF.

This clone was observed a handful of times. The chain carries TRBV15 and TRBJ2-1, with 9 nucleotides matching TRBD2. Germline-derived CDR1 and CDR2 are LNHNV and YYDKDF (reference sequence). The CDR3 sequence is 16 residues long. The junction had 5 bases not matched to a gene; V was cut back by 1 base and J by 4 bases. CDR3: CATSRGVAGEYNEQFF. The CDR3 DNA is TGTGCCACCAGCAGAGGGGTAGCGGGAGAGTACAATGAGCAGTTCTTC.

This clone was recorded a few times. A much more abundant neighbour one base away suggests this may be a read error. The sample has other DNA sequences that encode this CDR3 too. The chain employs TRBV11-2 and TRBJ2-5; D gene uncertain. The V end was cut by 4 bases, the J end by 2 bases, with 2 bases between. The CDR3 is 11 amino acids. Germline assignment: CDR1 SGHAT and CDR2 FQNNGV. The CDR3 coding sequence is TGTGCCAGCAGCTCACAAGAGACCCAGTACTTC. Protein product: CASSSQETQYF.

This clone showed up just a few times. V usage is TRBV19 and J usage is TRBJ2-2; a weak D match, TRBD1 (6 bases). V was clipped by 6 bases and J by 1 base, with 9 bases between them. This CDR3 spans 14 amino acids. Looked up from germline, CDR1 is LNHDA and CDR2 is SQIVND (reference sequence). CDR3 amino acids: CASSLQGNTGELFF. CDR3 nucleotide sequence: TGTGCCAGTAGCCTACAGGGGAACACCGGGGAGCTGTTTTTT.

This clone showed up just a few times. V gene TRBV28 combines with J gene TRBJ2-7, with D perhaps assigned TRBD1 or TRBD2 (6 bases each). CDR3 length equals 15 residues. Trimming left V 3 bases short and J 5 bases short, with 17 bases between. The germline V gene has CDR1 MDHEN and CDR2 SYDVKM. The CDR3 sequence: CASSLGGRESHEQYF. DNA of the CDR3: TGTGCCAGCAGTTTGGGGGGCAGGGAATCCCACGAGCAGTACTTC.

This clone was found a few times. This rearrangement joins TRBV10-3 to TRBJ2-7, with TRBD1 identical over 10 bases. Germline CDR1 reads ENHRY; CDR2 reads SYGVKD. This CDR3 is built from 17 residues. V lost 6 bases and J lost 3; bases outside the gene matches: 14. DNA for the CDR3: TGTGCCATCAGGACGTCGGAGGGACAGGGGCAAAACTACGAGCAGTACTTC. Translated: CAIRTSEGQGQNYEQYF.

This clone occurred a few times. The chain uses TRBV2 and TRBJ2-1; possibly TRBD1 or TRBD2 for D (5 bases each). V gave up 8 bases and J gave up 11 bases, with 16 bases separating them. The germline V gene has CDR1 SNHLY and CDR2 FYNNEI. The CDR3 length is 12 residues. CDR3 DNA: TGTGCCAGCCGCCCGGGGCCAACACAGCAGTTCTTC. This sequence encodes CASRPGPTQQFF.

This rearrangement joins TRBV18 to TRBJ2-7, with D possibly matching TRBD2 (6 bases). V lost 1 base to trimming and J lost 2 bases, with 9 bases between them. The CDR3 spans 14 residues. Germline V gene data show CDR1 as KGHSH and CDR2 as LQKENI. This CDR3 is CASSPRDLAYEQYF. The CDR3 coding sequence is TGTGCCAGCTCACCACGGGACTTAGCCTACGAGCAGTACTTC.

This clone occurred a few times. The rearrangement links TRBV7-9 to TRBJ2-3; D gene uncertain. V was pared by 1 base and J by 0 bases, with 8 bases between. The CDR3 sequence is 15 residues long. Germline V CDR1 and CDR2: SEHNR, FQNEAQ (reference sequence). The DNA for the CDR3 is TGTGCCAGCAGCTTAGGGGTCCGTAGCACAGATACGCAGTATTTT. Encoded protein: CASSLGVRSTDTQYF.

The chain carries TRBV5-4 and TRBJ2-3; D ambiguous. The germline gives CDR1 SGHNT, CDR2 YYREEE (reference sequence). V was cut by 0 bases and J by 2 bases, with 4 bases left in between. The CDR3 consists of 13 residues. CDR3 protein: CASSLAVTDTQYF. The CDR3 DNA reads TGTGCCAGCAGCTTGGCGGTCACAGATACGCAGTATTTT.

The rearrangement uses TRBV5-4 and TRBJ1-1; a possible D gene is TRBD1 (5 bases). V was pared by 1 base and J by 6 bases, with 13 bases between. Germline values: CDR1 SGHNT, CDR2 YYREEE (reference sequence). This CDR3 region has 14 residues. CDR3 in DNA: TGTGCCAGCAGCTTGAGTGCCAGGGACTCTGAAGCTTTCTTT. Translating gives CASSLSARDSEAFF.

The chain has TRBV7-3 and TRBJ1-5; 8 bases fit TRBD1. The CDR3 runs to 15 residues. Germline V gene data show CDR1 as SGHTA and CDR2 as FQGTGA. V gave up 5 bases and J gave up 3 bases; unmatched junction bases: 6. The CDR3 region is CASSPGQGDNQPQHF. The CDR3 nucleotides are TGTGCCAGCAGCCCAGGACAGGGTGACAATCAGCCCCAGCATTTT.

The chain has TRBV5-1 and TRBJ1-2, with 7 nucleotides matching TRBD1. Trimming at V came to 1 base and at J to 3 bases, leaving 6 bases not matched to a gene. There are 15 residues in the CDR3. CDR1 and CDR2 from the germline V gene are SGHRS and YFSETQ. CDR3 loop: CASSLSSTGYYGYTF. The CDR3 nucleotides are TGCGCCAGCAGCTTGTCGTCGACAGGGTACTATGGCTACACCTTC.

This clone has only a few counts. Other DNA sequences in the sample encode the same CDR3. The chain combines TRBV30 with TRBJ2-1; D gene unclear. Germline assignment: CDR1 GTSNPN and CDR2 SVGIG (reference sequence). V lost 0 bases and J 4 bases, leaving 1 base between the germline ends. This CDR3 is 11 amino acids long. The CDR3 region is CAWSVYNEQFF. The CDR3 DNA reads TGTGCCTGGAGTGTATACAATGAGCAGTTCTTC.

This clone was detected a few times. The chain has TRBV5-4 and TRBJ2-5; 8 nucleotides align to TRBD2. J lost 6 bases, V lost 1 base, and 8 bases had no gene match. The CDR3 is 15 residues long. Germline CDR1 SGHNT, CDR2 YYREEE (reference sequence). For the CDR3, the DNA is TGTGCCAGCAGCTTGACTGCGGGGGGCGCGAAGACCCAGTACTTC. It codes for CASSLTAGGAKTQYF. Using reference TRBV5-4 and TRBJ2-5 for the parts outside the CDR3, the full variable domain is ETGVTQSPTHLIKTRGQQVTLRCSSQSGHNTVSWYQQALGQGPQFIFQYYREEENGRGNFPPRFSGLQFPNYSSELNVNALELDDSALYLCASSLTAGGAKTQYFGPGTRLLVL.

The chain employs TRBV9 and TRBJ2-4; the D is unclear. There are 14 residues in the CDR3. CDR1 and CDR2 from the germline V gene are SGDLS and YYNGEE. V gave up 4 bases and J gave up 8 bases, with 16 bases separating them. The CDR3 DNA reads as TGTGCCAGCAGCTCCCGACATGGTGGGGACATTCAGTACTTC. The encoded protein is CASSSRHGGDIQYF.

V usage is TRBV30 and J usage is TRBJ2-3; TRBD1 is a possible D gene (7 bases). This CDR3 comprises 14 residues. Germline V CDR1 and CDR2: GTSNPN, SVGIG (reference sequence). Trimming cost V 2 bases and J 1 base, with 10 bases left between them. The CDR3 bases are TGTGCCTGGAGTCGCAGGGGGGGCACAGATACGCAGTATTTT. Translation: CAWSRRGGTDTQYF.

The genes are TRBV6-5 and TRBJ1-4; D might be TRBD1 (5 bases). Germline V lookup: CDR1 MNHEY, CDR2 SVGAGI. V was pared by 5 bases and J by 7 bases, with 14 bases between. The CDR3 has 14 residues. CDR3 DNA: TGTGCCAGCAGTCCCACCCGGGGGGGTGAAAAACTGTTTTTT. Its translation: CASSPTRGGEKLFF.

This clone was recorded a few times. The chain has TRBV14 and TRBJ1-1; D gene unclear. V was trimmed by 1 base and J by 5 bases, leaving 8 bases between them. CDR1 is SGHDN, CDR2 FVKESK, per germline. The CDR3 extends over 13 amino acids. The DNA for the CDR3 is TGTGCCAGCAGCCAAGGTCGATGGACTGAAGCTTTCTTT. The encoded protein is CASSQGRWTEAFF.

The chain joins TRBV25-1 to TRBJ1-1, with unresolved D. V was pared by 4 bases and J by 5 bases, with 5 bases between. CDR1 is MGHDK, CDR2 SYGVNS, per germline. This CDR3 spans 11 amino acids. CDR3 bases: TGTGCCAGCAGTGCTGGAACTGAAGCTTTCTTT. Its protein product is CASSAGTEAFF. Looking up the rest from reference TRBV25-1 and TRBJ1-1 gives the full variable domain: EADIYQTPRYLVIGTGKKITLECSQTMGHDKMYWYQQDPGMELHLIHYSYGVNSTEKGDLSSESTVSRIRTEHFPLTLESARPSHTSQYLCASSAGTEAFFGQGTRLTVV.